The next 19 T cell receptor beta chains were all read from a single sample in a study of OX40 agonist ivuxolimab in advanced cancers. Some clones are missing from TCRdb's copy, which holds only in-frame ones; the method was immunoSEQ multiplex PCR. The sample yields some 48,000 clones, roughly 79% seen once. Sequenced here: CD4+ or CD8+ T cells sorted from blood, sampled in a trial of the OX40 agonist ivuxolimab. The receptor source for this set is an adult with an advanced solid tumor such as melanoma, head and neck, liver or kidney cancer.

The V call is TRBV4-2, the J call TRBJ2-7, with TRBD2 matching over 8 bases. The V segment lost 4 bases and the J segment 2 bases; nucleotides outside the gene matches: 19. CDR3 length: 19 amino acids. Per germline, CDR1 LGHNA and CDR2 YNFKEQ. CDR3 protein: CASSRYRASGPKEAYEQYF. The DNA of the CDR3 is TGTGCCAGCAGCCGCTATCGGGCTAGCGGGCCCAAGGAGGCCTACGAGCAGTACTTC.

The rearrangement links TRBV11-2 to TRBJ1-6; D remains ambiguous. The CDR3 extends over 15 amino acids. Germline CDR1 and CDR2: SGHAT and FQNNGV. Trimming took 1 base from V and 3 from J, leaving 7 bases between them. CDR3 region: CASSLGERYNSPLHF. The CDR3 region has the DNA TGTGCCAGCAGCTTAGGAGAACGCTATAATTCACCCCTCCACTTT.

The chain combines TRBV18 with TRBJ2-5; D is ambiguous. V was trimmed by 6 bases and J by 2 bases, leaving 13 bases between them. The CDR3 has 14 amino acids. The V gene's germline CDR1 is KGHSH and CDR2 LQKENI. The CDR3 sequence: CASSPRLGQETQYF. In DNA, the CDR3 is TGTGCCAGCTCCCCCCGGTTGGGACAAGAGACCCAGTACTTC. Using reference TRBV18 and TRBJ2-5 for the parts outside the CDR3, the full variable domain is NAGVMQNPRHLVRRRGQEARLRCSPMKGHSHVYWYRQLPEEGLKFMVYLQKENIIDESGMPKERFSAEFPKEGPSILRIQQVVRGDSAAYFCASSPRLGQETQYFGPGTRLLVL.

The chain has TRBV1 and TRBJ2-7; the D segment call TRBD2 is taken from the table without a DNA check. TRBV1 is tagged as a pseudogene. The CDR3 is 21 amino acids. CDR3 in DNA: TGCACCAGCAGCCAAGAGTTCGCCGGGACTAGCGGGAGGGCCCATTCCTACGAGCAGTACTTC. It encodes CTSSQEFAGTSGRAHSYEQYF.

This chain links TRBV5-4 with TRBJ1-2; 10 nucleotides agree with TRBD1. V shed 0 bases, J shed 5 bases, and the junction held 4 bases outside the gene matches. Germline V gene lookup returns CDR1 SGHNT and CDR2 YYREEE (reference sequence). CDR3 length: 15 residues. The CDR3 DNA sequence: TGTGCCAGCAGCTTGGGGACAGGGGGAGGTTATGGCTACACCTTC. This translates into CASSLGTGGGYGYTF. The full variable domain, completed using reference TRBV5-4 and TRBJ1-2, is ETGVTQSPTHLIKTRGQQVTLRCSSQSGHNTVSWYQQALGQGPQFIFQYYREEENGRGNFPPRFSGLQFPNYSSELNVNALELDDSALYLCASSLGTGGGYGYTFGSGTRLTVV.

CDR3 DNA sequence: TGCAGCGTTGAAGAACTAGCGGGAGGAATAAATGAGCAGTTCTTC. As protein: CSVEELAGGINEQFF. The chain employs TRBV29-1 and TRBJ2-1; 12 positions agree with TRBD2. Germline V gene sequence: CDR1 SQVTM, CDR2 ANQGSEA. The junction had 4 bases not matched to a gene; V was cut back by 0 bases and J by 7 bases. This CDR3 comprises 15 residues.

This chain uses TRBV30 with TRBJ1-1; D may be TRBD1 (6 bases). The germline gives CDR1 GTSNPN, CDR2 SVGIG (reference sequence). The CDR3 spans 14 residues. With 0 bases removed from V and 5 bases from J, the gap between germline ends came to 13 bases. The CDR3 region has the DNA TGTGCCTGGAGTGTAGGGGGGGCGAGAACTGAAGCTTTCTTT. It specifies CAWSVGGARTEAFF.

The chain has TRBV5-1 and TRBJ2-7, with 11 bases fitting TRBD2. The CDR3 has 16 residues. The ends lost 6 bases at V and 6 bases at J; junction bases unmatched: 14. Germline CDR1 is SGHRS and CDR2 is YFSETQ. CDR3 sequence reads: CASTPRASGRTGEQYF. CDR3 nucleotides: TGCGCCAGCACCCCTAGGGCTAGCGGGAGGACCGGCGAGCAGTACTTC.

The table lists this clone with a count of one. The chain links TRBV28 to TRBJ1-2; TRBD1 agrees at 8 bases. Germline V lookup: CDR1 MDHEN, CDR2 SYDVKM. The CDR3 runs to 15 residues. V shed 2 bases, J shed 3 bases, and the junction held 5 bases outside the gene matches. CDR3 amino acids: CASSLGQGAYYGYTF. The CDR3 DNA is TGTGCCAGCAGTTTAGGTCAGGGGGCCTACTATGGCTACACCTTC.

This chain connects TRBV27 to TRBJ2-1; 14 bases agree with TRBD2. This CDR3 spans 15 amino acids. The V and J ends lost 5 bases and 9 bases, in that order; junction bases with no gene match: 6. CDR1 and CDR2 from the germline V gene are MNHEY and SMNVEV (reference sequence). Here the CDR3 DNA reads TGTGCCAGCAGTCCGTCGACTAGCGGGAGGGGTGAGCAGTTCTTC. This encodes CASSPSTSGRGEQFF.

This clone came up once. This chain uses TRBV5-1 with TRBJ2-3; D perhaps matches TRBD2 (5 bases). The V end lost 5 bases, the J end lost 1 base, and 11 bases lay between the germline ends. CDR1 is SGHRS and CDR2 is YFSETQ in the germline V gene. There are 14 residues in the CDR3. The CDR3 sequence is CASRSLEGTDTQYF. CDR3 coding DNA: TGCGCCAGCAGGTCACTAGAGGGCACAGATACGCAGTATTTT.

The rearrangement uses TRBV11-2 and TRBJ1-2; 7 nucleotides align to TRBD1. J was trimmed by 3 bases and V by 2 bases; bases with no gene match: 6. CDR1 is SGHAT and CDR2 is FQNNGV in the germline V gene. CDR3 length: 15 residues. CDR3 amino acids: CASSLRTGADYGYTF. CDR3 nucleotides: TGTGCCAGCAGCTTAAGAACAGGGGCGGACTATGGCTACACCTTC.

This clone was seen only once. The rearrangement uses TRBV4-3 and TRBJ1-1; possible D gene TRBD1, 5 bases. Looked up from germline, CDR1 is LGHNA and CDR2 is YSLEER. The length of the CDR3 is 16 residues. The V end lost 0 bases, the J end lost 3 bases, and 14 bases lay between the germline ends. The CDR3 loop reads CASSQDFEVGDTEAFF. The CDR3, as DNA: TGCGCCAGCAGCCAAGATTTTGAGGTGGGGGACACTGAAGCTTTCTTT.

V is TRBV9 and J is TRBJ1-2; weak D call: TRBD1 (5 bases). Germline lookup yields CDR1 SGDLS and CDR2 YYNGEE. V lost 0 bases, J lost 4 bases, and 16 bases lay in between. This CDR3 has 16 amino acids. The CDR3 DNA follows: TGTGCCAGCAGCGTAGCTAGGAAGGAGGGACGCTATGGCTACACCTTC. Its translation: CASSVARKEGRYGYTF.

The chain combines TRBV9 with TRBJ1-2; D not certain. Germline V gives CDR1 SGDLS, CDR2 YYNGEE. The CDR3 covers 15 residues. Trimming stripped 0 bases from V and 5 bases from J, with 14 bases between. The CDR3 DNA reads TGTGCCAGCAGCGTAGTAGAGGTTCCTAGGTATGGCTACACCTTC. It codes for CASSVVEVPRYGYTF.

This clone has a single count. This sequence joins TRBV5-1 and TRBJ2-7, with TRBD2 matching 9 bases. The CDR3 totals 15 residues. Per germline, CDR1 SGHRS and CDR2 YFSETQ. Trimming at V came to 2 bases and at J to 0 bases, leaving 3 bases not matched to a gene. In DNA, the CDR3 is TGCGCCAGCAGCTTATTAGCGGGAGACTCCTACGAGCAGTACTTC. Translating gives CASSLLAGDSYEQYF.

This clone has only one observation. The V call is TRBV9, the J call TRBJ2-1; D is perhaps TRBD2 (6 bases). In germline, CDR1 is SGDLS, CDR2 YYNGEE. V gave up 4 bases and J gave up 3 bases, with 17 bases separating them. The CDR3 contains 16 residues. Here the CDR3 reads CASSILGSGVYNEQFF. The CDR3 DNA reads TGTGCCAGCAGCATACTCGGTTCGGGGGTCTACAATGAGCAGTTCTTC.

The chain carries TRBV11-2 and TRBJ2-7; perhaps TRBD2 as D (6 bases). The CDR3 length is 14 residues. V was pared by 3 bases and J by 4 bases, with 13 bases between. Germline V gene sequence: CDR1 SGHAT, CDR2 FQNNGV. Here the CDR3 DNA reads TGTGCCAGCAGCTTTGGGACTTACTCTTACGAGCAGTACTTC. It is translated as CASSFGTYSYEQYF.

A single count supports this clone. The chain links TRBV5-1 to TRBJ1-4, with no clear D. The CDR3 extends over 13 amino acids. V shed 0 bases and J shed 5 bases, with 5 bases lying between them. The germline V gene encodes CDR1 SGHRS and CDR2 YFSETQ. The CDR3 spells CASSLASNEKLFF. In nucleotides, the CDR3 is TGCGCCAGCAGCTTGGCTTCCAATGAAAAACTGTTTTTT.